The clone carrying this T cell receptor (beta chain) has more than one count but fewer than ten. Its antigen remains unidentified. This CDR3 is 16 amino acids long. After removal of 4 bases from V and 5 bases from J, the junction contained 8 bases not matched to a gene. The data belong to a study of CD8 T cells in ankylosing spondylitis. General study points: Seemingly characteristic of ankylosing spondylitis blood was a TCR beta motif consisting of 7 or 8 highly homologous variants.

TCR beta libraries were made by quantitative 5'-RACE with molecular barcodes. TCRdb reprocessed the 5' RACE reads with MiXCR, giving one entry per CDR3 protein. The sample holds a few hundred thousand distinct CDR3 sequences, around 19% seen once. The receptor comes from a male donor with ankylosing spondylitis or in good health (not recorded which). J is TRBJ2-2 and V is TRBV12-3 or TRBV12-4; 9 nucleotides align to TRBD2. Sequenced sample: blood, either unsorted or a sorted T cell fraction (not recorded which). CDR3 DNA: TGTGCCAGCAGTTCACTAGCGGGCAAGAGGACCGGGGAGCTGTTTTTT. It yields the protein CASSSLAGKRTGELFF.